These 32 T cell receptor beta chains were all obtained from the same sample, sequenced in a study of CD8+ T cells in alopecia areata. The sample's treatment: oral pan-JAK inhibitor, 5-10 mg twice daily. Following RNA extraction, reverse transcription yielded cDNA that acted as the sequencing template. Sequenced by immunoSEQ multiplex PCR; TCRdb stores in-frame clones only, minus some. The top ten hold nearly 30% of the sample, which has more than 95,000 clones, 50% to 75% seen once. Sequenced here: CD8+ T cells sorted from blood, sampled at week 4, from a patient treated with tofacitinib. Source of these receptors: a human donor with alopecia areata.

There are a few counts of this clone. This chain joins TRBV29-1 and TRBJ2-1; TRBD1 matches at 7 bases. The CDR3 loop spans 12 amino acids. The germline CDR1 and CDR2 sequences are SQVTM and ANQGSEA. V gave up 6 bases and J gave up 7 bases; unmatched junction bases: 6. CDR3 sequence (DNA): TGCAGCGTACGGGACAGTAGAAATGAGCAGTTCTTC. This encodes CSVRDSRNEQFF.

The CDR3 protein is CASRAPGEGKETQYF. CDR3 DNA: TGTGCCAGCAGGGCGCCGGGAGAGGGGAAAGAGACCCAGTACTTC. The chain uses TRBV2 and TRBJ2-5; D is perhaps TRBD2 (6 bases). Germline values: CDR1 SNHLY, CDR2 FYNNEI. Trimming shortened V by 6 bases and J by 3 bases, and 17 bases separated the two germline ends. This CDR3 has 15 residues.

This clone was seen a handful of times. This rearrangement joins TRBV29-1 to TRBJ1-2, with 9 nucleotides matching TRBD1. Germline CDR1 reads SQVTM; CDR2 reads ANQGSEA. This CDR3 has 13 residues. The ends lost 0 bases at V and 8 bases at J; junction bases unmatched: 4. CDR3 in DNA: TGCAGCGTTGAAGAGGACAGGGGATTCGGCTACACCTTC. Protein: CSVEEDRGFGYTF.

The V and J genes are TRBV27 and TRBJ2-7; tentatively, D is TRBD2 (5 bases). The CDR3 sequence is 14 residues long. V was trimmed by 2 bases and J by 0 bases, leaving 8 bases between them. Germline CDR1 MNHEY, CDR2 SMNVEV (reference sequence). The CDR3 nucleotides read TGTGCCAGCAGTTTAGTAGCGAACTCCTACGAGCAGTACTTC. Translated, it gives CASSLVANSYEQYF.

The V and J genes are TRBV30 and TRBJ2-2; 9 nucleotides agree with TRBD1. V was pared by 6 bases and J by 6 bases, with 11 bases of the junction left unmatched. The CDR3 sequence is 15 residues long. Germline CDR1 GTSNPN, CDR2 SVGIG (reference sequence). This CDR3 reads CACPGGQGLPGELFF. CDR3 nucleotide sequence: TGTGCCTGCCCTGGGGGACAGGGACTGCCCGGGGAGCTGTTTTTT.

CDR3 residues: CASSLGAGPSYEQYF. The CDR3 region has the DNA TGTGCCAGCAGCTTAGGAGCAGGGCCCTCCTACGAGCAGTACTTC. The rearrangement joins TRBV9 to TRBJ2-7, with TRBD1 as a possible D gene (5 bases). The germline V gene encodes CDR1 SGDLS and CDR2 YYNGEE. This CDR3 region has 15 residues. V was clipped by 4 bases and J by 0 bases, with 14 bases between them.

This clone has a single count. J is TRBJ2-2 and V is TRBV6-5, with 7 bases identical to TRBD1. CDR3 length equals 16 residues. CDR1 MNHEY and CDR2 SVGAGI come from the germline V gene. Trimming removed 4 bases from V and 1 base from J; junction bases left unmatched: 6. The CDR3 nucleotides are TGTGCCAGCAGTTCCTGGGGACAGAGGAACACCGGGGAGCTGTTTTTT. It yields the protein CASSSWGQRNTGELFF.

The chain couples TRBV2 to TRBJ2-3, with no clear D. Germline V gene lookup returns CDR1 SNHLY and CDR2 FYNNEI. This CDR3 is built from 11 residues. V was shortened by 7 bases and J by 6 bases, with 8 bases between the two germline ends. CDR3 residues: CASTPIDTQYF. CDR3 nucleotide sequence: TGTGCCAGCACACCTATTGATACGCAGTATTTT.

This clone was found a few times. The chain uses TRBV29-1 and TRBJ2-2, with 11 bases that match TRBD2. Germline loops: CDR1 SQVTM, CDR2 ANQGSEA. With 6 bases clipped from V and 2 bases from J, the junction kept 5 bases outside the gene matches. The CDR3 is made up of 15 amino acids. In nucleotides, the CDR3 is TGCAGCGTCCAGGGACTAGCGGCTAACACCGGGGAGCTGTTTTTT. Encoded protein: CSVQGLAANTGELFF.

The rearrangement uses TRBV15 and TRBJ2-3, with D perhaps TRBD1 (6 bases). The germline V gene has CDR1 LNHNV and CDR2 YYDKDF (reference sequence). With 5 bases removed from V and 1 base from J, the gap between germline ends came to 10 bases. The CDR3 is made up of 14 amino acids. This CDR3 is CATSGGHGTDTQYF. The CDR3 region has the DNA TGTGCCACCAGCGGGGGACACGGCACAGATACGCAGTATTTT.

This clone was observed a few times. The chain links TRBV4-1 to TRBJ2-1; D uncertain. Germline V gives CDR1 MGHRA, CDR2 YSYEKL. The CDR3 spans 14 residues. The germline V and J ends were trimmed by 3 bases and 5 bases, with 11 bases remaining between them. CDR3 DNA sequence: TGCGCCAGCAGCCAGACCAGTCAGAACAATGAGCAGTTCTTC. Its translation is CASSQTSQNNEQFF.

Only one count was recorded for this clone. The chain couples TRBV4-2 to TRBJ1-5; D ambiguous. V shed 5 bases and J shed 8 bases, with 10 bases lying between them. The CDR3 is made up of 12 amino acids. Per germline, CDR1 LGHNA and CDR2 YNFKEQ. This CDR3 reads CASSSQTEPQHF. The DNA of the CDR3 is TGTGCCAGCAGCTCTCAGACGGAGCCCCAGCATTTT.

This clone showed up just a few times. V gene TRBV15 combines with J gene TRBJ2-5; a possible D gene is TRBD2 (7 bases). The CDR3 loop spans 14 amino acids. CDR1 and CDR2 from the germline V gene are LNHNV and YYDKDF (reference sequence). The V and J ends lost 0 bases and 5 bases respectively, with 10 bases between them. CDR3 protein: CATSRDGGPETQYF. CDR3 bases: TGTGCCACCAGCAGAGACGGGGGGCCGGAGACCCAGTACTTC.

This chain links TRBV27 with TRBJ1-2, with TRBD1 matching over 9 bases. Per germline, CDR1 MNHEY and CDR2 SMNVEV (reference sequence). The CDR3 length is 14 residues. The junction had 9 bases not matched to a gene; V was cut back by 5 bases and J by 8 bases. As DNA, the CDR3 is TGTGCCAGCAGTGAGGCTACAGGGGGCACCGGCTACACCTTC. This translates into CASSEATGGTGYTF.

The chain employs TRBV19 and TRBJ2-7, with D tentatively TRBD2 (6 bases). Germline V gene sequence: CDR1 LNHDA, CDR2 SQIVND (reference sequence). The V gene lost 5 bases and the J gene lost 3 bases, with 17 bases spanning the gap. The CDR3 has 15 residues. The CDR3 sequence: CASSVYGGANYEQYF. CDR3 DNA: TGTGCCAGTAGTGTTTACGGGGGTGCCAACTACGAGCAGTACTTC.

The chain couples TRBV4-3 to TRBJ1-4, with D maybe TRBD1 (6 bases). The CDR3 has 16 amino acids. V lost 0 bases and J 7 bases, leaving 15 bases between the germline ends. Germline CDR1 LGHNA, CDR2 YSLEER. This chain's CDR3 is CASSQDAGAVGEKLFF. The CDR3, as DNA: TGCGCCAGCAGCCAAGATGCAGGGGCAGTTGGTGAAAAACTGTTTTTT.

The sample holds many counts of this clone. The chain joins TRBV6-4 to TRBJ2-3, with 10 nucleotides matching TRBD2. Trimming cost V 3 bases and J 4 bases; bases outside gene matches: 7. In germline, CDR1 is MRHNA, CDR2 SNTAGT. CDR3 length equals 16 residues. The CDR3 bases are TGTGCCAGCAGTGAGACGGGAGCGGGGGGGTCAGATACGCAGTATTTT. This sequence encodes CASSETGAGGSDTQYF.

V is TRBV6-5 and J is TRBJ2-1; 7 nucleotides match TRBD1. The ends lost 2 bases at V and 8 bases at J; junction bases unmatched: 3. The CDR3 extends over 13 amino acids. Germline V gives CDR1 MNHEY, CDR2 SVGAGI. The CDR3 reads CASSYEGAYEQFF. The CDR3 DNA follows: TGTGCCAGCAGTTACGAGGGGGCATATGAGCAGTTCTTC.

As DNA, the CDR3 is TGTGCCTGGAGTCCCCCAGGGGGAAACACCGGGGAGCTGTTTTTT. Translating it yields CAWSPPGGNTGELFF. The chain carries TRBV30 and TRBJ2-2, with 7 positions matching TRBD1. Germline CDR1 reads GTSNPN; CDR2 reads SVGIG (reference sequence). V lost 2 bases and J lost 2; bases outside the gene matches: 5. The CDR3 loop spans 15 amino acids.

The chain couples TRBV13 to TRBJ2-7, with D uncertain. Per the germline V gene, CDR1 is PRHDT and CDR2 is FYEKMQ (reference sequence). The CDR3 extends over 14 amino acids. With 1 base removed from V and 6 bases from J, the gap between germline ends came to 13 bases. CDR3 bases: TGTGCCAGCAGCTTAGCCACTGGCCCCCTCGAGCAGTACTTC. Residues: CASSLATGPLEQYF. Supplemented by reference TRBV13 and TRBJ2-7, the full variable domain reads AAGVIQSPRHLIKEKRETATLKCYPIPRHDTVYWYQQGPGQDPQFLISFYEKMQSDKGSIPDRFSAQQFSDYHSELNMSSLELGDSALYFCASSLATGPLEQYFGPGTRLTVT.

The genes are TRBV15 and TRBJ1-2; 10 nucleotides align to TRBD1. V trimming: 7 bases; J trimming: 3 bases; junction bases outside the gene matches: 5. Germline V gene sequence: CDR1 LNHNV, CDR2 YYDKDF (reference sequence). The CDR3 is made up of 14 amino acids. This CDR3 is CATNRDRGYYGYTF. The CDR3 DNA reads as TGTGCCACCAATCGGGACAGGGGCTACTATGGCTACACCTTC.

The rearrangement joins TRBV25-1 to TRBJ2-5; D possibly corresponds to TRBD2 (5 bases). V was clipped by 3 bases and J by 7 bases, with 9 bases between them. The CDR3 consists of 12 residues. CDR1 and CDR2 (germline): MGHDK, SYGVNS. The chain's CDR3 is CASSDSAGTQYF. The CDR3 coding sequence is TGTGCCAGCAGTGACTCCGCGGGGACCCAGTACTTC.

V is TRBV5-1 and J is TRBJ1-2; no clear D. V dropped 0 bases and J dropped 6 bases, with 12 bases sitting between them. The CDR3 length is 14 residues. Germline lookup yields CDR1 SGHRS and CDR2 YFSETQ. The chain's CDR3 is CASSLGWGSDGYTF. The CDR3 bases are TGCGCCAGCAGCTTGGGGTGGGGAAGTGATGGCTACACCTTC.

The rearrangement joins TRBV7-2 to TRBJ2-3, with 7 nucleotides matching TRBD1. J gave up 2 bases and V 5 bases, and 4 bases lay outside the gene matches. Germline lookup yields CDR1 SGHTA and CDR2 FQGNSA. The CDR3 spans 14 residues. The CDR3 region has the DNA TGTGCCAGCAGCCGGACAGGCAACACAGATACGCAGTATTTT. Amino acid sequence: CASSRTGNTDTQYF. The full variable domain, in which reference TRBV7-2 and TRBJ2-3 provide the parts outside the CDR3, is GAGVSQSPSNKVTEKGKDVELRCDPISGHTALYWYRQSLGQGLEFLIYFQGNSAPDKSGLPSDRFSAERTGGSVSTLTIQRTQQEDSAVYLCASSRTGNTDTQYFGPGTRLTVL.

This clone occurred a few times. This chain connects TRBV30 to TRBJ1-1; no clear D. The V end was cut by 0 bases, the J end by 4 bases, with 9 bases between. The CDR3 spans 13 residues. Germline-derived CDR1 and CDR2 are GTSNPN and SVGIG (reference sequence). CDR3 in amino acids: CAWSVTGSTEAFF. The CDR3 bases are TGTGCCTGGAGTGTAACCGGGAGCACTGAAGCTTTCTTT.

The J gene is TRBJ1-6, the V gene TRBV13; no firm D call. The CDR3 is made up of 13 amino acids. V was trimmed by 6 bases and J by 3 bases, leaving 6 bases between them. The germline V gene has CDR1 PRHDT and CDR2 FYEKMQ (reference sequence). The CDR3 bases are TGTGCCAGCAGTGACAACTATAATTCACCCCTCCACTTT. It encodes CASSDNYNSPLHF.

The rearrangement joins TRBV13 to TRBJ1-1; D is unresolved. This CDR3 region has 12 residues. The germline V gene has CDR1 PRHDT and CDR2 FYEKMQ (reference sequence). The ends were cut back, 0 bases at V and 5 bases at J, with 4 bases in the middle. The CDR3 loop is CASSLGTTEAFF. The CDR3 nucleotides read TGTGCCAGCAGCTTAGGGACGACTGAAGCTTTCTTT.

This chain connects TRBV10-3 to TRBJ2-1, with 8 bases matching TRBD1. CDR1 and CDR2 from the germline V gene are ENHRY and SYGVKD. The V gene end was trimmed by 6 bases and the J gene end by 2 bases; junction bases not matched to a gene: 6. The CDR3 runs to 15 residues. The DNA of the CDR3 is TGTGCCATCAGCCCGACAGGGGAAGCCTACAATGAGCAGTTCTTC. Translated: CAISPTGEAYNEQFF.

In its sample, this clone was seen a few times. The chain uses TRBV28 and TRBJ1-3, with D unresolved. V lost 4 bases, J lost 2 bases, and 9 bases lay in between. The CDR3 is 14 amino acids. Per the germline V gene, CDR1 is MDHEN and CDR2 is SYDVKM. CDR3 sequence (DNA): TGTGCCAGCAGTTGGCCGGGGACTGGAAACACCATATATTTT. Amino acid sequence: CASSWPGTGNTIYF.

The rearrangement links TRBV29-1 to TRBJ2-7; D is tentatively TRBD1 or TRBD2 (6 bases each). This CDR3 is 15 amino acids long. The germline V gene encodes CDR1 SQVTM and CDR2 ANQGSEA. Trimming took 3 bases from V and 2 from J, leaving 17 bases between them. CDR3 nucleotide sequence: TGCAGCGTTGAGGAAAGAGACAGGACTACCTACGAGCAGTACTTC. Translated, it gives CSVEERDRTTYEQYF.

This clone appeared a few times. CDR3 coding DNA: TGCAGCGCTGAGGCAGGGGCTAACTATGGCTACACCTTC. It yields the protein CSAEAGANYGYTF. J is TRBJ1-2 and V is TRBV29-1; tentatively, D is TRBD1 (6 bases). Germline V CDR1 and CDR2: SQVTM, ANQGSEA. V lost 7 bases, J lost 0 bases, and 12 bases lay in between. This CDR3 comprises 13 residues.

The gene calls are TRBV6-5 and TRBJ1-4; weak D call: TRBD1 (6 bases). From germline, CDR1 is MNHEY and CDR2 SVGAGI. CDR3 size: 14 residues. The ends were cut back, 4 bases at V and 7 bases at J, with 13 bases in the middle. In nucleotides, the CDR3 is TGTGCCAGCAGTTCTACTACAGGGACTGAAAAACTGTTTTTT. Protein product: CASSSTTGTEKLFF.